A single T cell receptor (beta chain) is shown here with its context. Its antigen is unknown. This entry belongs to a study of tumor-infiltrating lymphocytes in primary liver carcinoma. Germline assignment: CDR1 MDHEN and CDR2 SYDVKM. The CDR3 is made up of 15 amino acids. With 6 bases removed from V and 0 bases from J, the gap between germline ends came to 15 bases. Researchers generated TCR beta cDNA from roughly 520 ng of total RNA, relying on a constant-region primer. ARM-PCR was slightly modified, and three nested multiplex PCR rounds with it gave rise to the TCR beta libraries. PCR rounds one and two used TRBV1-TRBV30 forward primers with a C-beta reverse primer for 10 cycles each. TCRdb processed the multiplex PCR reads anew with MiXCR; each CDR3 protein has one entry. Altogether around 40,000 distinct CDR3 sequences are present, over 70% being singletons, with the ten largest covering over 15%.

Overall study findings and caveats: Roughly 7.5-25% of top clones, and no more, occurred in all five tumor regions.

The study co-extracted DNA and RNA from around 20-30 mg of unsorted bulk tissue. Through surgical resection, the patients' primary liver carcinoma was treated. With chronic HBV infection, the patients were also treatment-naive. Collection of samples drew on five separate regions of each tumor. The material sequenced was liver tumor tissue from sampling region 2. Subset denoted: tumor region T2, inferior pole. This receptor was taken from a man aged 40-55 years with primary liver carcinoma and hepatitis B virus infection. The V gene is TRBV28, the J gene TRBJ2-7; the D gene is possibly TRBD1 (6 bases). CDR3 region: CASRHAGQISYEQYF. CDR3 coding DNA: TGTGCCAGCAGACACGCAGGACAGATCTCCTACGAGCAGTACTTC.